This T cell receptor beta chain stems from a study of cytomegalovirus exposure and HLA in healthy donors. Turning to the study itself: According to later analysis, the same platform produced the approximately 120 validation and approximately 700 first-cohort repertoires. Study-level results: It was confirmed in vitro that a few of the CMV-associated chains were specific for CMV antigens. Both high specificity and high sensitivity reportedly marked the classifier's diagnosis of cytomegalovirus status. The study found most TCR sequences rare, yet found some public TCRs in many donors.

Method: immunoSEQ multiplex PCR; TCRdb's copy keeps in-frame clones and lacks some. The sample contains fewer than 250,000 clones, around 87% of which appear only once. For this clone: Its cognate antigen is unknown.

This receptor was identified in a young woman in good health and CMV-seropositive. Specimen: PBMCs.

The CDR3 DNA is TGTGCCAGCAGTCGGTGGGAGAATGAGCAGTTCTTC. Translation: CASSRWENEQFF. This chain connects TRBV6-5 to TRBJ2-1, with D perhaps matching TRBD2 (5 bases). The germline CDR1 and CDR2 sequences are MNHEY and SVGAGI. V lost 5 bases to trimming and J lost 7 bases, with 9 bases between them. This CDR3 region has 12 residues.